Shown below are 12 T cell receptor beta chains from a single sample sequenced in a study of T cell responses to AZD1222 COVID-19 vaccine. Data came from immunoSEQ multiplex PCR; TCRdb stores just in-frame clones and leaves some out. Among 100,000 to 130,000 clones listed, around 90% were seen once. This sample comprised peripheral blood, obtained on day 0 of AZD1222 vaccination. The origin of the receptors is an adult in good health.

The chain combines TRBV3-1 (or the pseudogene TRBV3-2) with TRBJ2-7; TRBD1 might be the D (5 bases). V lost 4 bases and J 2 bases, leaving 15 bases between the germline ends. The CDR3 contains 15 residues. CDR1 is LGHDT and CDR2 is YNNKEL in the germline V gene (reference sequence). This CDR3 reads CASSPRGGQPYEQYF. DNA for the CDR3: TGTGCCAGCAGCCCAAGGGGTGGTCAGCCCTACGAGCAGTACTTC.

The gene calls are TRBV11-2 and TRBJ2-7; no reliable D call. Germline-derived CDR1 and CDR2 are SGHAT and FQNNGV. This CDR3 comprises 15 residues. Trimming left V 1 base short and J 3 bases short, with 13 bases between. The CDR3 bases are TGTGCCAGCAGCTTAGTGGATTCCAGAGACTACGAGCAGTACTTC. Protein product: CASSLVDSRDYEQYF.

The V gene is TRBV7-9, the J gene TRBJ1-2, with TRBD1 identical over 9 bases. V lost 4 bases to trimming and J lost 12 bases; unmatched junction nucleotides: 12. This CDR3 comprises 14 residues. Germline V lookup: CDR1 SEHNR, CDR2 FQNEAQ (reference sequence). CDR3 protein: CASSSQTGGISHTF. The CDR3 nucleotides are TGTGCCAGCAGCTCTCAGACAGGGGGGATATCTCACACCTTC.

For the CDR3, the DNA is TGTGCCACCGGACCGGAACCTGGAAACACCATATATTTT. Translation gives CATGPEPGNTIYF. J is TRBJ1-3 and V is TRBV19; D is unclear. Germline V gives CDR1 LNHDA, CDR2 SQIVND (reference sequence). Trimming stripped 10 bases from V and 2 bases from J, with 12 bases between. The CDR3 length is 13 residues.

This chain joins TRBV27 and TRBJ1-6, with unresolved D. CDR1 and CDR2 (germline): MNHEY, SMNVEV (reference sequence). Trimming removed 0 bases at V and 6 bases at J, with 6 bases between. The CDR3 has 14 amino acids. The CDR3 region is CASSLSASNSPLHF. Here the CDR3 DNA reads TGTGCCAGCAGTTTATCGGCCTCTAATTCACCCCTCCACTTT.

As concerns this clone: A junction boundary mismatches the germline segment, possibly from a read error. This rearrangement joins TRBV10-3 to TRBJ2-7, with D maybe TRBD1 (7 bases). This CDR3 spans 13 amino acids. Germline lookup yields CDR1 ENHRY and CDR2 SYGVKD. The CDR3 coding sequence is TGTGCCATCAGTGAGTCCGAGGGGGGACAGCAAGATTTC. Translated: CAISESEGGQQDF.

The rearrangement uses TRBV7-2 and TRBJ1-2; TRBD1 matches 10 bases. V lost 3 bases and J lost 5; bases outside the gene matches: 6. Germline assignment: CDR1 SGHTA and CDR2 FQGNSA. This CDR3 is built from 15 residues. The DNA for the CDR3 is TGTGCCAGCAGCTTGGGACAGGGGTACCTATATGGCTACACCTTC. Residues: CASSLGQGYLYGYTF.

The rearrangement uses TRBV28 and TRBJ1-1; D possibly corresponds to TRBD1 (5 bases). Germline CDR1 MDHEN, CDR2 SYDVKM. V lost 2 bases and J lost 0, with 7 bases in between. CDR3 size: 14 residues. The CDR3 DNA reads TGTGCCAGCAGTTTACGGGGGTTGAACACTGAAGCTTTCTTT. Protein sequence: CASSLRGLNTEAFF.

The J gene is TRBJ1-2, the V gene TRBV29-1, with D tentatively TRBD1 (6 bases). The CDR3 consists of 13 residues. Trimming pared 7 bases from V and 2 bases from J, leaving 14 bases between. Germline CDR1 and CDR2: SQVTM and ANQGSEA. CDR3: CSAAGGPNYGYTF. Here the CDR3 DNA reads TGCAGCGCCGCCGGGGGCCCAAACTATGGCTACACCTTC.

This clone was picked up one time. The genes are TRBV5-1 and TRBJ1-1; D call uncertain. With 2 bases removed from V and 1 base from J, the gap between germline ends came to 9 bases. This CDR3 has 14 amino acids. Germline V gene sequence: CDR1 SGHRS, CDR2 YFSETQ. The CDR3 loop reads CASSFPGRNTEAFF. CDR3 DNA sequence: TGCGCCAGCAGCTTCCCGGGCCGGAACACTGAAGCTTTCTTT.

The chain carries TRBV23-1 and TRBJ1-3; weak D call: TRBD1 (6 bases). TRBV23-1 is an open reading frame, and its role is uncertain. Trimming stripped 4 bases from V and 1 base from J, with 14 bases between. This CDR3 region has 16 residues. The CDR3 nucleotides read TGCGCCAGCAGTCCGGGCAGGGGTTTATCTGGAAACACCATATATTTT. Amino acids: CASSPGRGLSGNTIYF.

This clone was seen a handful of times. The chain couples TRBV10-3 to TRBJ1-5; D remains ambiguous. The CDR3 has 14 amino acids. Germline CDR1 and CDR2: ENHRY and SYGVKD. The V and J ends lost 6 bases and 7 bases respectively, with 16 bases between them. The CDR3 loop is CAIRSGMAEQPQHF. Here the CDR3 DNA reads TGTGCCATCAGATCGGGGATGGCGGAGCAGCCCCAGCATTTT.